This T cell receptor beta chain was identified during a study of cytomegalovirus exposure and HLA in healthy donors. Study results and caveats: According to a subsequent analysis, TCR clusters from the first cohort were inclined to appear together in the 130 or so validation repertoires. Some TCR beta chains (164 of them) were listed as cytomegalovirus-associated.

The protocol was immunoSEQ multiplex PCR, while the TCRdb copy is restricted to in-frame clones and leaves out a portion. The sample has roughly 240,000 clones; around nine tenths are singletons. Germline CDR1 LGHNA, CDR2 YSLEER. Trimming left V 0 bases short and J 2 bases short, with 5 bases between. The CDR3 has 15 residues. The donors were members of the validation cohort comprising approximately 110 subjects, separate from the approximately 630-subject first cohort. A word on this clone: Its antigen is unidentified.

Sequenced sample: PBMCs. The chain couples TRBV4-3 to TRBJ1-6, with D unclear. The sequence was obtained from a man aged 18 to 29 in good health and CMV-seronegative. The chain's CDR3 is CASSQDETYNSPLHF. CDR3 in DNA: TGCGCCAGCAGCCAAGATGAGACCTATAATTCACCCCTCCACTTT.